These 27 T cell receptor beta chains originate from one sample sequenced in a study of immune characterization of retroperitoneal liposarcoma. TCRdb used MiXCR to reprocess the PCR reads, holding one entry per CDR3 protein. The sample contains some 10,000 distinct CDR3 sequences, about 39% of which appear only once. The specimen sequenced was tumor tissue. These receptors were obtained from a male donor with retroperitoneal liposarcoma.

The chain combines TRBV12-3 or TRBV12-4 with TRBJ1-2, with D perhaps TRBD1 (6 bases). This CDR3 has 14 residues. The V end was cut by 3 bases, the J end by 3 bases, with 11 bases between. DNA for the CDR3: TGTGCCAGCAGTTTCAGGGGTGTTGACTATGGCTACACCTTC. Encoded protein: CASSFRGVDYGYTF.

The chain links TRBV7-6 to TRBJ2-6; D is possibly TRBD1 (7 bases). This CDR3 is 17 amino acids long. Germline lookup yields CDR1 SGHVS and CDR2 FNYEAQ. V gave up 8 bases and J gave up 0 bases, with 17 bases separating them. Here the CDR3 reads CASGLYRGASGANVLTF. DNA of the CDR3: TGTGCCAGCGGACTATACAGGGGAGCCTCTGGGGCCAACGTCCTGACTTTC.

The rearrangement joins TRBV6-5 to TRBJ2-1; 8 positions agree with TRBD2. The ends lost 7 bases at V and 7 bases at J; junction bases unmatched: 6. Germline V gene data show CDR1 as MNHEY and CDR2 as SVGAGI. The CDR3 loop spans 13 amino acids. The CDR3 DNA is TGTGCCAGCACCGGGACTAGTTTAAATGAGCAGTTCTTC. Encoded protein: CASTGTSLNEQFF.

DNA for the CDR3: TGTGCCAGCAGCTTGACTCGTTACGAGCAGTACTTC. Residues: CASSLTRYEQYF. The V call is TRBV7-2, the J call TRBJ2-4; D uncertain. The closer fit of TRBJ2-7 to the DNA end suggests the J call may be wrong. Germline loops: CDR1 SGHTA, CDR2 FQGNSA. This CDR3 has 12 amino acids.

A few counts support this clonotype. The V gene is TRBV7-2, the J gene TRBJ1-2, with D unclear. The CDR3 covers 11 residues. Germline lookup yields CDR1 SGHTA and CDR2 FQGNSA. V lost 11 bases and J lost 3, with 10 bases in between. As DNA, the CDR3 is TGTGCCCGCGGCGGGGACTATGGCTACACCTTC. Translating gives CARGGDYGYTF. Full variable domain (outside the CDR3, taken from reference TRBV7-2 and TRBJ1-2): GAGVSQSPSNKVTEKGKDVELRCDPISGHTALYWYRQSLGQGLEFLIYFQGNSAPDKSGLPSDRFSAERTGGSVSTLTIQRTQQEDSAVYLCARGGDYGYTFGSGTRLTVV.

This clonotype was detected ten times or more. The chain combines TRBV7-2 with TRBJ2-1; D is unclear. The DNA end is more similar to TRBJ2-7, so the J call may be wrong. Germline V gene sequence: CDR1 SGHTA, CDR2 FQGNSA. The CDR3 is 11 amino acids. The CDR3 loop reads CASSPMSEQYF. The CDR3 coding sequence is TGTGCCAGCAGCCCTATGAGTGAGCAGTACTTC.

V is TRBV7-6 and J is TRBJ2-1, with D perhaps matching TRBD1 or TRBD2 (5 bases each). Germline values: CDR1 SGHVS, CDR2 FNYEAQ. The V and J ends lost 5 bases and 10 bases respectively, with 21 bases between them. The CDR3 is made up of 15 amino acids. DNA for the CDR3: TGTGCCAGCAGCACCCTGCATTACCGGGGCGACGAGCAGTTCTTC. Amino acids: CASSTLHYRGDEQFF.

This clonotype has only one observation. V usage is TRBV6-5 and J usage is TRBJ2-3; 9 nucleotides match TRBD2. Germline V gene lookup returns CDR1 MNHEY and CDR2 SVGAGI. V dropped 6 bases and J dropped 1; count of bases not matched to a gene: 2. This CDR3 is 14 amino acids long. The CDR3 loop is CASSRTSGTDTQYF. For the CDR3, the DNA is TGTGCCAGCAGCCGGACTAGCGGCACAGATACGCAGTATTTT.

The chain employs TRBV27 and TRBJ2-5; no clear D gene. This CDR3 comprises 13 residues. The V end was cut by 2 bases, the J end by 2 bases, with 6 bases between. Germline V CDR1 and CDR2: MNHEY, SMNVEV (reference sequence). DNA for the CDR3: TGTGCCAGCAGTTTAAACGGACAAGAGACCCAGTACTTC. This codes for CASSLNGQETQYF.

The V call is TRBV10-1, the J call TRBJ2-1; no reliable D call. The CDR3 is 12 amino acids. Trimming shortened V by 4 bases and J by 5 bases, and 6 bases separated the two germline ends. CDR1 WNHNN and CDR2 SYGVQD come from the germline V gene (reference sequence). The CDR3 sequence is CASSGPDNEQFF. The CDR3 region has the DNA TGCGCCAGCAGTGGACCGGACAATGAGCAGTTCTTC.

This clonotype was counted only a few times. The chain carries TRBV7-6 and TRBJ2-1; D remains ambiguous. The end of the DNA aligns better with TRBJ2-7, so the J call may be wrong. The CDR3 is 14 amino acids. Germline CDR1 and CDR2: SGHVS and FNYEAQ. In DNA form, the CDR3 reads TGTGCCAGCAGCTTAGAAGTCCAGTTCGCCGAGCAGTACTTC. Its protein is CASSLEVQFAEQYF.

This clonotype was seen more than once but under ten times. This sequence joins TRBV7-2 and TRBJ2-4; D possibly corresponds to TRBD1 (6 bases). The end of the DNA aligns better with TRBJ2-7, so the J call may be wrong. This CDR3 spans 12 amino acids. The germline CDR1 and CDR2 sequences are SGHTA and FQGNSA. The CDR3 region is CASSFQGYEQYF. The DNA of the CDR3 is TGTGCCAGCAGCTTCCAGGGGTACGAGCAGTACTTC.

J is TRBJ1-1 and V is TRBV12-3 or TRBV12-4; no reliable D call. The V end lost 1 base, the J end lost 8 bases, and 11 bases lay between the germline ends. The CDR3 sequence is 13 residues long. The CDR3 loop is CASSLDPLGEAFF. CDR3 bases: TGTGCCAGCAGTTTAGACCCCCTGGGGGAAGCTTTCTTT.

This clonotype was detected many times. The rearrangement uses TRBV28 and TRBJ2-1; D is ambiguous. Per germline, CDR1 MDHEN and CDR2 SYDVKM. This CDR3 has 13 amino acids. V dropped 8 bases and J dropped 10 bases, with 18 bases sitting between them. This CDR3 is CASSKRSRIEQFF. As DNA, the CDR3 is TGTGCCAGCTCAAAAAGGAGTAGGATAGAGCAGTTCTTC.

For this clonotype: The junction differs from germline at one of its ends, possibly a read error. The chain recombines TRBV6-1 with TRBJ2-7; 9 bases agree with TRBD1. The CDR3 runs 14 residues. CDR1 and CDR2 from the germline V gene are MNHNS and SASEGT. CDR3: CASREDRGGYEQYF. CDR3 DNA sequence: TGTGCCAGCAGAGAAGACAGGGGGGGGTACGAGCAGTACTTC.

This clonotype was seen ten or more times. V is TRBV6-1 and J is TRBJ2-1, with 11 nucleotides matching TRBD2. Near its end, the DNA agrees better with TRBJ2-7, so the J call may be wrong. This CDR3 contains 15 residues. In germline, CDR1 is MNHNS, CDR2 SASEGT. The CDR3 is CASRNELAGGPQQYF. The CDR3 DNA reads TGTGCCAGCAGGAACGAGCTAGCGGGAGGCCCCCAGCAGTACTTC.

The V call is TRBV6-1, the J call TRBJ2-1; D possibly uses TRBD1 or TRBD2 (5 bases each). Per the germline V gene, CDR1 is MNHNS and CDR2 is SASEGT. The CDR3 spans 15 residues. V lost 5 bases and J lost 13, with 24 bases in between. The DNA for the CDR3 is TGTGCCAGCAGTCACCGGGACGCGTGGAGTGAGACCCAGTTCTTC. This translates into CASSHRDAWSETQFF.

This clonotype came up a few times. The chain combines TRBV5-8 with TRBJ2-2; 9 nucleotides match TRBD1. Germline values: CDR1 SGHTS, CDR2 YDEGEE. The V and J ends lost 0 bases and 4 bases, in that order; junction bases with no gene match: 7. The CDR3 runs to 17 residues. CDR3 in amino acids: CASSLAWGQGTTGELFF. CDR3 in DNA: TGTGCCAGCAGCTTGGCCTGGGGACAGGGCACCACCGGGGAGCTGTTTTTT.

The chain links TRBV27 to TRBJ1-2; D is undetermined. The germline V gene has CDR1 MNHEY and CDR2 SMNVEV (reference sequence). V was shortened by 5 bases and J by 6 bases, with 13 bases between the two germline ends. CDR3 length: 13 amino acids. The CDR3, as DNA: TGTGCCAGCAGTCCCCTGAGGGCTGATGGCTACACCTTC. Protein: CASSPLRADGYTF.

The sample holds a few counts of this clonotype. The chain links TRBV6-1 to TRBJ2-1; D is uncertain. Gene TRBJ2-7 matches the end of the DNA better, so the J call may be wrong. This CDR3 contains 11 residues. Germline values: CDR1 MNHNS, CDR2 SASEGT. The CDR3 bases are TGTGCCAGCAGCGAGGCGACCGAGCAGTACTTC. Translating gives CASSEATEQYF.

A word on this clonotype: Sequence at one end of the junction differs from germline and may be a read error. The CDR3 nucleotides read TGTGCGAGCAGTTTACGTGGACGGCGAAACAATGAGCAGTTCTTC. It translates to CASSLRGRRNNEQFF. The chain combines TRBV27 with TRBJ2-1, with D unclear. Germline assignment: CDR1 MNHEY and CDR2 SMNVEV (reference sequence). The CDR3 has 15 residues.

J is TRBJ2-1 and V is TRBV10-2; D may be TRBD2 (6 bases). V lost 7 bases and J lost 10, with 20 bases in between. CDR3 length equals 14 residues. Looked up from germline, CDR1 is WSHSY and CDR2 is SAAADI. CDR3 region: CASTEDYPSYEQFF. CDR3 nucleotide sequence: TGCGCCAGCACCGAGGACTACCCCTCCTACGAGCAGTTCTTC.

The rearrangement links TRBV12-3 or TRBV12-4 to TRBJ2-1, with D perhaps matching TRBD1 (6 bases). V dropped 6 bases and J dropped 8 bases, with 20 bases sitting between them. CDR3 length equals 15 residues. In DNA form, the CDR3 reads TGTGCCAGCAGACGTAGGCGAGGGGGTGACGATGAGCAGTTCTTC. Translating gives CASRRRRGGDDEQFF.

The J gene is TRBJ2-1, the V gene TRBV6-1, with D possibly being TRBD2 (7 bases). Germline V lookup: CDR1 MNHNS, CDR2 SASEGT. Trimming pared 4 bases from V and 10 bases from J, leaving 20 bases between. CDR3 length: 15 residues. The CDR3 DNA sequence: TGTGCCAGCAGTGCCCGGGGAGGGGGTTACTACGAGCAGTTCTTC. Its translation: CASSARGGGYYEQFF.

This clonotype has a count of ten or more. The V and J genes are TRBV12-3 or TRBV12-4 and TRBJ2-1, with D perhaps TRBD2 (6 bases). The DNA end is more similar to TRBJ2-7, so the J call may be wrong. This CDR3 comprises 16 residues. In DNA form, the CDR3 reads TGTGCCAGCAGTAGCTTTAGCGGCCTCTCCTACAATGAGCAGTACTTC. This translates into CASSSFSGLSYNEQYF.

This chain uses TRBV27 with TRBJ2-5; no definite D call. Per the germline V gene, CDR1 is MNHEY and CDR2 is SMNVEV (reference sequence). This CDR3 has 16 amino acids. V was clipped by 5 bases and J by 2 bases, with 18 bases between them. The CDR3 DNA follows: TGTGCCAGCAGTCCCCGAACGACTTCGCAACAAGAGACCCAGTACTTC. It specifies CASSPRTTSQQETQYF.

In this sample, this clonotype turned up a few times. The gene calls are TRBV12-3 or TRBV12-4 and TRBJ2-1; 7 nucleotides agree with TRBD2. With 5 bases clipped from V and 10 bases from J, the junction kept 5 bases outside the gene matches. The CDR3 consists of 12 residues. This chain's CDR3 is CASSPRGDEQFF. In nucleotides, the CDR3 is TGTGCCAGCAGTCCCCGGGGGGACGAGCAGTTCTTC.